The 3 T cell receptor beta chains reported below all come from one sample, sequenced in a study of blood T cell repertoires in COVID-19. Data came from immunoSEQ multiplex PCR; TCRdb stores just in-frame clones and leaves some out. The sample yields some 350,000 clones, more than 85% seen once. The sample comprised PBMCs or T cells enriched from blood (not recorded which). The receptors come from a woman aged 25 to 39 who had recovered from COVID-19.

V gene TRBV3-1 (or the pseudogene TRBV3-2) combines with J gene TRBJ2-7; no firm D call. This CDR3 has 13 residues. Germline V lookup: CDR1 LGHDT, CDR2 YNNKEL (reference sequence). V lost 2 bases and J 5 bases, leaving 10 bases between the germline ends. The CDR3 loop is CASSQPPIDEQYF. The DNA of the CDR3 is TGTGCCAGCAGCCAACCTCCTATAGACGAGCAGTACTTC.

The chain has TRBV28 and TRBJ1-1; possibly TRBD1 for D (6 bases). V shed 6 bases and J shed 1 base, with 15 bases lying between them. CDR1 and CDR2 from the germline V gene are MDHEN and SYDVKM. The CDR3 runs 15 residues. The CDR3 reads CASSPTGFSNTEAFF. CDR3 sequence (DNA): TGTGCCAGCAGCCCGACAGGATTCTCGAACACTGAAGCTTTCTTT.

V and J are TRBV29-1 and TRBJ1-1, with 7 bases fitting TRBD1. CDR1 and CDR2 (germline): SQVTM, ANQGSEA. V gave up 4 bases and J gave up 6 bases; unmatched junction bases: 5. The CDR3 spans 12 residues. The CDR3 here is CSVAGQEAEAFF. Written as DNA, the CDR3 is TGCAGCGTTGCTGGACAGGAAGCTGAAGCTTTCTTT.